This T cell receptor (beta chain) stems from a study of T cell changes during pregnancy in multiple sclerosis. This clone was counted between two and nine times. Germline CDR1 is MNHEY and CDR2 is SVGAGI. The ends lost 5 bases at V and 7 bases at J; junction bases unmatched: 3. CDR3 length equals 15 residues. The repertoire was sequenced with immunoSEQ multiplex PCR; TCRdb's copy has only in-frame clones and lacks some. Of about 100,000 clones listed, about nine tenths are singletons. The material was peripheral blood, obtained in the second trimester of pregnancy. The receptor comes from a female donor in good health, enrolled as a control in a pregnancy study. V usage is TRBV6-5 and J usage is TRBJ1-6; TRBD1 matches at 12 bases. The CDR3 here is CASSRDRGLNSPLHF. The DNA for the CDR3 is TGTGCCAGCAGTCGGGACAGGGGGCTAAATTCACCCCTCCACTTT.